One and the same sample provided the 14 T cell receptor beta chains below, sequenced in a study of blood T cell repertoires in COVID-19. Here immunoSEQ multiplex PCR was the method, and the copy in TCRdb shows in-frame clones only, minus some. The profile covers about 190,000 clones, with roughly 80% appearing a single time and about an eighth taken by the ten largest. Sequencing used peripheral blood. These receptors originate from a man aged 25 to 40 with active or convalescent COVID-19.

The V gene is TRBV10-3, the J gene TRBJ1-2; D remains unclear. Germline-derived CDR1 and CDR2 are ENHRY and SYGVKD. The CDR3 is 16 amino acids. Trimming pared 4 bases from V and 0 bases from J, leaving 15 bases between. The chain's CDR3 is CAISGGASDSNYGYTF. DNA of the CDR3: TGTGCCATCAGTGGCGGCGCTTCTGACTCTAACTATGGCTACACCTTC.

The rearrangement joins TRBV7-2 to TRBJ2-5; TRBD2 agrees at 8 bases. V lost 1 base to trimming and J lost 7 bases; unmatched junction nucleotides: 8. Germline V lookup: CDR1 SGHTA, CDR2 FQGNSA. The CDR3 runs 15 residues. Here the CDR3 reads CASSLEVGGGRTQYF. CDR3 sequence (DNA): TGTGCCAGCAGCTTAGAGGTGGGCGGGGGGAGGACCCAGTACTTC.

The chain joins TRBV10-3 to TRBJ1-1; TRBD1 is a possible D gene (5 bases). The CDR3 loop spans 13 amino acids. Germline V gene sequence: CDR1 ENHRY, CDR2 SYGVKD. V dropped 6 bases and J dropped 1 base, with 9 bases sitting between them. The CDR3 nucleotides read TGTGCCATCAGAGCACAGGAGAACACTGAAGCTTTCTTT. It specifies CAIRAQENTEAFF.

The CDR3 DNA reads as TGTGCCAGCAGCTTAGGGCGTACGCGGGATTCAGATACGCAGTATTTT. This codes for CASSLGRTRDSDTQYF. V usage is TRBV7-8 and J usage is TRBJ2-3, with a weak D call TRBD2 (6 bases). Per germline, CDR1 SGHVS and CDR2 FQNEAQ. Trimming removed 1 base from V and 4 bases from J, with 15 bases in between. There are 16 residues in the CDR3.

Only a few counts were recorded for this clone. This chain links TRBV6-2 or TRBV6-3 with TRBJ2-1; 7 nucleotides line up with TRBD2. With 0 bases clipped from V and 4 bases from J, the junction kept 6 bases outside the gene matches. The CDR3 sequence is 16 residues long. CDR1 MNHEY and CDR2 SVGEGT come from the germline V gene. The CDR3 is CASSYSGAGRYNEQFF. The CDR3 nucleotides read TGTGCCAGCAGTTACTCAGGAGCGGGACGATACAATGAGCAGTTCTTC.

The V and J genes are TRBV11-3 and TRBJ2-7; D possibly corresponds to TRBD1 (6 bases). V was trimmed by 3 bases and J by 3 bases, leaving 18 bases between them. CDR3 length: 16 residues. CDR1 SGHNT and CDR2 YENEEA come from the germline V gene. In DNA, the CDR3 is TGTGCCAGCAGCTTTGAAAAGACAGGAGGAAGCTACGAGCAGTACTTC. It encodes CASSFEKTGGSYEQYF.

The CDR3 spells CAWSEGSRSSPLHF. The CDR3 DNA sequence: TGTGCCTGGAGTGAAGGCAGCCGGAGTTCACCCCTCCACTTT. This sequence joins TRBV30 and TRBJ1-6; D gene ambiguous. Germline V CDR1 and CDR2: GTSNPN, SVGIG (reference sequence). The CDR3 length is 14 residues. The V end was cut by 1 base, the J end by 9 bases, with 13 bases between. The whole variable domain, filled in from reference TRBV30 and TRBJ1-6, reads SQTIHQWPATLVQPVGSPLSLECTVEGTSNPNLYWYRQAAGRGLQLLFYSVGIGQISSEVPQNLSASRPQDRQFILSSKKLLLSDSGFYLCAWSEGSRSSPLHFGNGTRLTVT.

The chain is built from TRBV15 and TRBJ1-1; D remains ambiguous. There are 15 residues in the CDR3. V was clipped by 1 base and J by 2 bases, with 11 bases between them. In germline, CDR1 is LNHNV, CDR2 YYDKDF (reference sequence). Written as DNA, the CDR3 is TGTGCCACCAGCAGAGGAGGGATTATAAACACTGAAGCTTTCTTT. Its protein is CATSRGGIINTEAFF. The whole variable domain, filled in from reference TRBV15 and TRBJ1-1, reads DAMVIQNPRYQVTQFGKPVTLSCSQTLNHNVMYWYQQKSSQAPKLLFHYYDKDFNNEADTPDNFQSRRPNTSFCFLDIRSPGLGDTAMYLCATSRGGIINTEAFFGQGTRLTVV.

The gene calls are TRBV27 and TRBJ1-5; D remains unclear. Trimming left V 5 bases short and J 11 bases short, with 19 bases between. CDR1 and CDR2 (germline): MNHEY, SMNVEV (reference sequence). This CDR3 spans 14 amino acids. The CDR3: CASSPDPSQLSQHF. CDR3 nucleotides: TGTGCCAGCAGTCCCGATCCCTCACAATTATCCCAGCATTTT.

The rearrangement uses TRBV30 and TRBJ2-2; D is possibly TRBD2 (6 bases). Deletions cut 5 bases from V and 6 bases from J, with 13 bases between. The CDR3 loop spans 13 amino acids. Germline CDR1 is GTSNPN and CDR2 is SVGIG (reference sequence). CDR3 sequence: CAWYPRGSGELFF. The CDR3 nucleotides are TGTGCCTGGTACCCCCGGGGGTCCGGGGAGCTGTTTTTT.

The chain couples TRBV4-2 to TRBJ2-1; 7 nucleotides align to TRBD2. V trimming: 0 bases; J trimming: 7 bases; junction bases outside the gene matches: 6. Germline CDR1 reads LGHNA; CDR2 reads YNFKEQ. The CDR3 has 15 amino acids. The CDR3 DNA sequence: TGTGCCAGCAGCCAAGAGGCGGGGGTTTATAATGAGCAGTTCTTC. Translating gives CASSQEAGVYNEQFF.

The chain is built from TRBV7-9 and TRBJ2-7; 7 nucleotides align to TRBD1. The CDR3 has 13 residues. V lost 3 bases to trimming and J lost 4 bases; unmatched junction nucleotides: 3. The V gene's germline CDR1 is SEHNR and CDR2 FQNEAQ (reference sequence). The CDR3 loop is CASSLAGGYEQYV. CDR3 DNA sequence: TGTGCCAGCAGCTTGGCAGGGGGTTACGAGCAGTACGTC.

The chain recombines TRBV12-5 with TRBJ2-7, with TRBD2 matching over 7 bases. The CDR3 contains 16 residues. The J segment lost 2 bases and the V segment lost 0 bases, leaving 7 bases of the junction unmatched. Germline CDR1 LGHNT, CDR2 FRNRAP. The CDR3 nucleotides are TGTGCTAGTGGTTTGGTTGCGGGGCTAGCGGCCTACGAGCAGTACTTC. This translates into CASGLVAGLAAYEQYF.

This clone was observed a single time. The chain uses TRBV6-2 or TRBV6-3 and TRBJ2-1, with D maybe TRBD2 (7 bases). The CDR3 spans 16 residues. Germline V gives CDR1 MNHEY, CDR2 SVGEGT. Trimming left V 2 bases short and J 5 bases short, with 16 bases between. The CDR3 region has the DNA TGTGCCAGCAGTTACCTTTGGGGGCGGGAGAACAATGAGCAGTTCTTC. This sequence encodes CASSYLWGRENNEQFF.